This T cell receptor beta chain was captured by sequencing in a study of blood T cell repertoires in COVID-19. Looking at the study overall: The study drew acute and convalescent COVID-19 samples from the United States, Italy and Spain. PBMCs, B-cell-depleted T cells, or T cells were the source of the cDNA or gDNA that made up the material.

Enrollment of patients from Seattle took place during active infection, with longitudinal follow-up. Source study methods: Scientists estimated how many nucleated cells there were by amplifying reference gene primers. Here immunoSEQ multiplex PCR was the method, and the copy in TCRdb shows in-frame clones only, minus some. V, J and clone size reflect that table, while D and trimming were determined from the DNA. The repertoire holds approximately 350,000 clones, with around 92% as singletons. This CDR3 spans 13 amino acids. The V end lost 5 bases, the J end lost 9 bases, and 14 bases lay between the germline ends. Germline CDR1 LGHNA, CDR2 YSLEER.

This rearrangement joins TRBV4-3 to TRBJ2-4; TRBD1 is a possible D gene (6 bases). The sequencing input was peripheral blood. The sequence was collected from a woman aged 25 to 39 with COVID-19, enrolled during active disease. This CDR3 reads CASSNQQGVIQYF. CDR3 DNA sequence: TGCGCCAGCAGCAACCAACAGGGAGTCATTCAGTACTTC.